The 20 T cell receptor beta chains presented below share a single source sample, sequenced in a study of T cells expressing NK-cell markers. TCRdb reprocessed the 5' RACE reads; each CDR3 protein has one entry and no DNA is given. This sample's clone table lists about 430,000 distinct CDR3 sequences. The sample consisted of blood T cells: a sorted CD56 or NKG2C T cell subset, CD4+ or CD8+ T cells, or bulk PBMC T cells (not recorded which). The receptors were gathered from a woman aged 45-65 years in good health.

The chain carries TRBV7-2 and TRBJ1-6. From germline, CDR1 is SGHTA and CDR2 FQGNSA. This CDR3 spans 15 amino acids. CDR3 residues: CASSGKGGFDSPLHF.

J is TRBJ1-5 and V is TRBV6-1. The CDR3 is 14 residues long. Germline V lookup: CDR1 MNHNS, CDR2 SASEGT. CDR3 residues: CASSEDRLIKPQHF.

The chain recombines TRBV29-1 with TRBJ1-2; with no DNA, the TCRdb D assignment of TRBD1 cannot be verified. Germline-derived CDR1 and CDR2 are SQVTM and ANQGSEA. The CDR3 extends over 13 amino acids. CDR3 residues: CSFSTGFNYGYTF.

The chain combines TRBV21-1 with TRBJ2-6. TRBV21-1 has pseudogene status. This CDR3 region has 14 residues. This CDR3 reads CASSGCSGANVLTF.

The genes are TRBV3-1 and TRBJ2-1; TCRdb's D gene call, TRBD1, goes unchecked for lack of DNA. CDR3 length: 16 amino acids. Germline V lookup: CDR1 LGHDT, CDR2 YNNKEL (reference sequence). The CDR3: CASSQAGTGAVDEQFF.

V and J are TRBV7-3 and TRBJ2-3; there is no DNA to check the TCRdb D call of TRBD2. This CDR3 region has 18 residues. Germline-derived CDR1 and CDR2 are SGHTA and FQGTGA. Here the CDR3 reads CASSLISGLAGGRDTQYF.

The chain couples TRBV6-5 to TRBJ2-1; TCRdb gives TRBD2 as the D gene, but with no DNA this cannot be confirmed. The V gene's germline CDR1 is MNHEY and CDR2 SVGAGI. CDR3 length: 16 residues. The chain's CDR3 is CASSQIAGGQSNEQFF.

The chain is built from TRBV12-3 or TRBV12-4 and TRBJ1-4; the TCRdb D gene call, TRBD1, has no DNA to confirm it. The length of the CDR3 is 14 residues. The CDR3 is CASRPQGEAEKLFF.

V is TRBV15 and J is TRBJ2-1. Germline values: CDR1 LNHNV, CDR2 YYDKDF (reference sequence). The length of the CDR3 is 15 residues. The CDR3 here is CATSRDRNTYNEQFF.

This chain links TRBV19 with TRBJ1-3; the TCRdb D gene call, TRBD1, has no DNA to confirm it. CDR3 length: 16 amino acids. Germline CDR1 and CDR2: LNHDA and SQIVND (reference sequence). The CDR3 loop reads CASSTPQVLSGNTIYF.

This chain links TRBV20-1 with TRBJ2-1; there is no DNA to check the TCRdb D call of TRBD2. Per germline, CDR1 DFQATT and CDR2 SNEGSKA (reference sequence). This CDR3 is 17 amino acids long. This CDR3 is CSAFGGLAGGIRNEQFF.

This chain joins TRBV10-3 and TRBJ2-1; lacking DNA, the TRBD1 call made by TCRdb goes unchecked. The CDR3 consists of 13 residues. Germline lookup yields CDR1 ENHRY and CDR2 SYGVKD. CDR3 in amino acids: CAINEGGPNEQFF.

The CDR3 protein is CSARDDTRLNTGELFF. The genes are TRBV20-1 and TRBJ2-2. Germline V gene data show CDR1 as DFQATT and CDR2 as SNEGSKA (reference sequence). The length of the CDR3 is 16 residues.

This sequence joins TRBV20-1 and TRBJ2-5; no DNA is available, so the TRBD2 call from TCRdb remains unchecked. This CDR3 is 17 amino acids long. Germline CDR1 DFQATT, CDR2 SNEGSKA (reference sequence). The CDR3 loop is CSARDLLGGRGQETQYF.

The genes are TRBV30 and TRBJ2-3; no DNA is available, so the TRBD1 call from TCRdb remains unchecked. CDR1 GTSNPN and CDR2 SVGIG come from the germline V gene (reference sequence). The CDR3 consists of 12 residues. The CDR3 sequence is CAWRPGVDTQYF.

This sequence joins TRBV2 and TRBJ2-2. CDR1 and CDR2 from the germline V gene are SNHLY and FYNNEI. CDR3 length equals 11 residues. The CDR3: CASRTGGELFF.

The V and J genes are TRBV7-9 and TRBJ1-2. The CDR3 has 13 residues. Per germline, CDR1 SEHNR and CDR2 FQNEAQ (reference sequence). The CDR3 is CASSLEGMDGYTF.

The rearrangement uses TRBV5-1 and TRBJ2-1; the D gene TCRdb calls, TRBD1, cannot be checked with no DNA. Germline lookup yields CDR1 SGHRS and CDR2 YFSETQ. The CDR3 has 14 amino acids. CDR3 residues: CASSVVDGQYEQFF.

The chain uses TRBV20-1 and TRBJ2-1. The V gene's germline CDR1 is DFQATT and CDR2 SNEGSKA (reference sequence). CDR3 size: 15 residues. This CDR3 is CSARSDLYSYNEQFF.

The CDR3: CASGLVGTYEQYF. The chain has TRBV12-3 or TRBV12-4 and TRBJ2-7. CDR3 size: 13 residues.